The 6 T cell receptor beta chains in this list originate from one sample, sequenced in a study of identical twins. TCRdb called the 5' RACE reads again in MiXCR, with one record for every CDR3 protein. The data show roughly 250,000 distinct CDR3 sequences, roughly 7.5% seen once. This same sample was also taken into another study, of yellow fever vaccine responses in identical twins.

Sample: CD8+ T cells sorted from blood. The receptors derive from a woman aged 18-35 years in good health.

At least ten counts were recorded for this clonotype. The V call is TRBV5-1, the J call TRBJ2-1; TRBD2 matches at 10 bases. Per the germline V gene, CDR1 is SGHRS and CDR2 is YFSETQ. The junction had 6 bases not matched to a gene; V was cut back by 4 bases and J by 5 bases. CDR3 size: 15 residues. CDR3 DNA: TGCGCCAGCAGCCAAGGACTAGCGGACAACAATGAGCAGTTCTTC. Its protein product is CASSQGLADNNEQFF.

This clonotype showed up just a few times. J is TRBJ2-1 and V is TRBV7-9, with D maybe TRBD2 (5 bases). This CDR3 has 15 residues. From germline, CDR1 is SEHNR and CDR2 FQNEAQ (reference sequence). Trimming removed 1 base at V and 3 bases at J, with 10 bases between. CDR3 residues: CASSLVGGYYNEQFF. The DNA of the CDR3 is TGTGCCAGCAGCTTAGTGGGCGGGTACTACAATGAGCAGTTCTTC.

This clonotype was detected many times. This chain uses TRBV6-1 with TRBJ2-1; tentatively, D is TRBD1 or TRBD2 (6 bases each). Germline V gene lookup returns CDR1 MNHNS and CDR2 SASEGT. The V and J ends lost 4 bases and 4 bases respectively, with 14 bases between them. The CDR3 is 15 amino acids. CDR3 nucleotide sequence: TGTGCCAGCAGTGCTGCAGGGGAGGCGTACAATGAGCAGTTCTTC. It translates to CASSAAGEAYNEQFF.

This clonotype was recorded many times. The chain links TRBV5-1 to TRBJ2-1, with a weak D call TRBD2 (5 bases). This CDR3 spans 18 amino acids. CDR1 is SGHRS, CDR2 YFSETQ, per germline. Between the trimmed V and J ends, which lost 1 base and 6 bases, there was a span of 23 bases. CDR3 sequence: CASSLRPGDYPDSNEQFF. As DNA, the CDR3 is TGCGCCAGCAGCTTGCGGCCGGGTGACTACCCAGATTCCAATGAGCAGTTCTTC.

This clonotype was seen at least ten times. CDR3 nucleotides: TGCGCCAGCGCGGGGGAATACAATGAGCAGTTCTTC. Translating it yields CASAGEYNEQFF. This chain connects TRBV5-1 to TRBJ2-1; TRBD2 matches 7 bases. Germline V gene lookup returns CDR1 SGHRS and CDR2 YFSETQ. The CDR3 runs 12 residues. V dropped 7 bases and J dropped 4; count of bases not matched to a gene: 2.

This clonotype appeared many times. The chain is built from TRBV12-3 or TRBV12-4 and TRBJ2-1; D might be TRBD1 (6 bases). This CDR3 comprises 15 residues. The V gene lost 6 bases and the J gene lost 9 bases, with 21 bases spanning the gap. The CDR3 reads CASRNRDTLYGEQFF. The CDR3 DNA sequence: TGTGCCAGCAGAAACCGGGACACATTGTACGGTGAGCAGTTCTTC.